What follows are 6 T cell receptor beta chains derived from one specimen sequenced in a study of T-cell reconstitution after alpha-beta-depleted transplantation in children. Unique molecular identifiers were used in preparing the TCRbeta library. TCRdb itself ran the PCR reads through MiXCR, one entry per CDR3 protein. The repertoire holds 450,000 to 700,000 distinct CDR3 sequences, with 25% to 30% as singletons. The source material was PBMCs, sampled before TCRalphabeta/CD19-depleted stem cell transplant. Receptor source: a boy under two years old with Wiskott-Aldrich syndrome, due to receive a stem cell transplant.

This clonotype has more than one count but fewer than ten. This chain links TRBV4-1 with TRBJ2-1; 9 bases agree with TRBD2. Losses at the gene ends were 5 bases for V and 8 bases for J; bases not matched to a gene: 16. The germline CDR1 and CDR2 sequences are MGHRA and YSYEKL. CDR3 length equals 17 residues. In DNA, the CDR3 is TGCGCCAGCAGCTCAACGGGGGCGGGAGGGCCGGCAGATGAGCAGTTCTTC. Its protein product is CASSSTGAGGPADEQFF.

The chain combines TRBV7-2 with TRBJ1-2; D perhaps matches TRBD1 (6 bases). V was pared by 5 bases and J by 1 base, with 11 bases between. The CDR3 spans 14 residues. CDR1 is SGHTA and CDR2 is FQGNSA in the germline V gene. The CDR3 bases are TGTGCCAGCAGCCACCGGACAGTTAACTATGGCTACACCTTC. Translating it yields CASSHRTVNYGYTF. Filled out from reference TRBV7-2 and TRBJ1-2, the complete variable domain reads GAGVSQSPSNKVTEKGKDVELRCDPISGHTALYWYRQSLGQGLEFLIYFQGNSAPDKSGLPSDRFSAERTGGSVSTLTIQRTQQEDSAVYLCASSHRTVNYGYTFGSGTRLTVV.

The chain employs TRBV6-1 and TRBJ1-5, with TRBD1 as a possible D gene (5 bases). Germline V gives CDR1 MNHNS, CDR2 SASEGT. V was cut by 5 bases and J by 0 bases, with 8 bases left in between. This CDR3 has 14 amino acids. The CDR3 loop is CASSTDTSNQPQHF. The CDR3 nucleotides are TGTGCCAGCAGTACGGACACTAGCAATCAGCCCCAGCATTTT.

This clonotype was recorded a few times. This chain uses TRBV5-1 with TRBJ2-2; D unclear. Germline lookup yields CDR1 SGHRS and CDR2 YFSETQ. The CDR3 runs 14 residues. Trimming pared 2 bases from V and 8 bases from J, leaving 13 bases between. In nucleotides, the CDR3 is TGCGCCAGCAGCTTAATAGGACCGGTAGGGGAGCTGTTTTTT. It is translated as CASSLIGPVGELFF.

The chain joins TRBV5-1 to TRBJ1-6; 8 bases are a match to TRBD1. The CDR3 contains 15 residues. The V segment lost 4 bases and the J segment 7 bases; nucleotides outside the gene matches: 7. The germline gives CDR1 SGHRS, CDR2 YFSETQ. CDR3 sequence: CASSGTTGDNSPLHF. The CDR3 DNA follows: TGCGCCAGCAGCGGGACGACAGGGGACAATTCACCCCTCCACTTT.

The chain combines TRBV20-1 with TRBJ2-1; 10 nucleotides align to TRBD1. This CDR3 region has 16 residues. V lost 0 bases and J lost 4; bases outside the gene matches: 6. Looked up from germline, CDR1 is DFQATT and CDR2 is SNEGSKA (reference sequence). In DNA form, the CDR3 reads TGCAGTGCTAGAGAAGCCCGGACAGGGGGATACAATGAGCAGTTCTTC. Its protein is CSAREARTGGYNEQFF.